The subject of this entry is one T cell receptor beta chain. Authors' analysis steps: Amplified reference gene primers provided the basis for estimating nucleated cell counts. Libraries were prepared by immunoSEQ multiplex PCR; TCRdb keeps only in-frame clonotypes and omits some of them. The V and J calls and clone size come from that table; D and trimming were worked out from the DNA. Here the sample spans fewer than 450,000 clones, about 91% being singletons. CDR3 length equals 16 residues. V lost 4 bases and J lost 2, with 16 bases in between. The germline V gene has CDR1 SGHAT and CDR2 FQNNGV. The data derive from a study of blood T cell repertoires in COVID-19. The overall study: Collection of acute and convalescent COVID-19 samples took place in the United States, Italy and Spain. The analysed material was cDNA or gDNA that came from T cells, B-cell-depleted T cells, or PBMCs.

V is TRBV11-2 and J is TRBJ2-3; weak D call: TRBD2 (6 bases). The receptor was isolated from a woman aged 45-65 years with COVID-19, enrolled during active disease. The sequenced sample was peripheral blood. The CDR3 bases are TGTGCCAGCAGCTCTGAAGATGGGGGGAACACAGATACGCAGTATTTT. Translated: CASSSEDGGNTDTQYF.